This TCR beta chain was retrieved from a study of tumor-infiltrating lymphocytes in localized non-small cell lung cancer. The protocol was immunoSEQ multiplex PCR, while the TCRdb copy is restricted to in-frame clones and leaves out a portion. The sample has around 6,600 clones, around 68% seen once; the top ten hold under 15%. The J segment lost 5 bases and the V segment lost 0 bases, leaving 12 bases of the junction unmatched. This CDR3 contains 17 residues. CDR1 SGDLS and CDR2 YYNGEE come from the germline V gene. The J gene is TRBJ1-2, the V gene TRBV9; 8 nucleotides line up with TRBD1. The receptor was isolated from a human donor with non-small cell lung cancer. Material for sequencing was lung tumor tissue. This CDR3 is CASSVEPGQGSSYGYTF. CDR3 bases: TGTGCCAGCAGCGTAGAACCCGGACAGGGATCCTCTTATGGCTACACCTTC.